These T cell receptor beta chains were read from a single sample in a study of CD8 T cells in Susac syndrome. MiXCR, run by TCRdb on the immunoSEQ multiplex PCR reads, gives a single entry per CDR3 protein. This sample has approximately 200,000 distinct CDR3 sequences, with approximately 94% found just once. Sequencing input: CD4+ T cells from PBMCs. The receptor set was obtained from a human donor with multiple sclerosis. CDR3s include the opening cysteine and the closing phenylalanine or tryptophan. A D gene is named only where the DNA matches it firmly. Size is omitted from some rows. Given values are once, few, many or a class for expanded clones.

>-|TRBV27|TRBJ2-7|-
TGTGCCAGCAGTTTTAAGGACACCTCCTACGAGCAGTACTTC
CASSFKDTSYEQYF
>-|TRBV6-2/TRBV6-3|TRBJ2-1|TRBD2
TGTGCCAGCAGGGGACTAGCGGGGGGGAGCTCCTACAATGAGCAGTTCTTC
CASRGLAGGSSYNEQFF
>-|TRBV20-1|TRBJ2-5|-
TGCAGTGCTCCGATAGGGACGGCGGTCCAAGAGACCCAGTACTTC
CSAPIGTAVQETQYF
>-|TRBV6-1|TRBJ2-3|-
TGTGCCAGCAGCGCCTTAACAGATACGCAGTATTTT
CASSALTDTQYF
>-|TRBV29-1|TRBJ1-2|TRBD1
TGCAGCGTCAAACAGGGGGGTGGCGGCTACACCTTC
CSVKQGGGGYTF
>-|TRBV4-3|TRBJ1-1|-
TGCGCCAGCAGCCAAGGAACAGGGAAGGGTACTGAAGCTTTCTTT
CASSQGTGKGTEAFF
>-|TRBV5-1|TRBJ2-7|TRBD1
TGCGCCAGCAGCAGGGGGACAGGGGGCATCGTCTACGAGCAGTACTTC
CASSRGTGGIVYEQYF
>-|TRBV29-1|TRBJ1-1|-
TGCAGCGTTGAGAGGTCGCAGTCCGGGACTGAAGCTTTCTTT
CSVERSQSGTEAFF
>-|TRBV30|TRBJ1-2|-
TGTGCCCGGAGGACAGTTTCTGTAAACAACTATGGCTACACCTTC
CARRTVSVNNYGYTF
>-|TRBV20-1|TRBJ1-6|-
TGCAGTGCCTCCTCGGCCCAGAACTATAATTCACCCCTCCACTTT
CSASSAQNYNSPLHF
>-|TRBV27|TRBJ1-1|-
TGTGCCAGCAGCAACCGCCCTCCGGGGGGTCGACACACTGAAGCTTTCTTT
CASSNRPPGGRHTEAFF
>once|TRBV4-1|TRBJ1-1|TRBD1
TGCGCCAGCAGCTTCCGAACCCCCTCAATGACAGGGGGCACTGAAGCTTTCTTT
CASSFRTPSMTGGTEAFF
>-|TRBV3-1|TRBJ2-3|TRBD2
TGTGCCAGCAGCCTACTAGCGAGTAGCACAGATACGCAGTATTTT
CASSLLASSTDTQYF
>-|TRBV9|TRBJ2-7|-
TGTGCCAGCAGCGCCTTGGGGGAGCAGTACTTC
CASSALGEQYF
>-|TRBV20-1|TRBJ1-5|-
TGCAGTGCTAGATATTCGAGCAATCAGCCCCAGCATTTT
CSARYSSNQPQHF
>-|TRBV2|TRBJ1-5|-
TGTGCCAGCAGTCAAACACAAAGCAATCAGCCCCAGCATTTT
CASSQTQSNQPQHF
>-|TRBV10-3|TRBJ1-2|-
TGTGCCATCAGGGCCGGGGACCCTTCGGATGGCTACACCTTC
CAIRAGDPSDGYTF
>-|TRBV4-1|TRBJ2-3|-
TGCGCCAGCAGCCAAGTCGCAGGGGTCGATACGCAGTATTTT
CASSQVAGVDTQYF
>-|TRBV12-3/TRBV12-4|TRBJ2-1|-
TGTGCCAGCAGTTTAGTAGGGATCAATGAGCAGTTCTTC
CASSLVGINEQFF
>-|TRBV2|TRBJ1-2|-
TGTGCCAGCAGTGACGACGCAGGTGGTAACTATGGCTACACCTTC
CASSDDAGGNYGYTF
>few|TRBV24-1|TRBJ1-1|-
TGTGCCACCAGTGATTTGAACACTGAAGCTTTCTTT
CATSDLNTEAFF
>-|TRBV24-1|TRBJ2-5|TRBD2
TGTGCCACCAGTGATTCCGGGGGGGTTGGCCAAGAGACCCAGTACTTC
CATSDSGGVGQETQYF
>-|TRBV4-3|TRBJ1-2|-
TGCGCCAGCAGCCAAGATCAGGACGTCCCTGTCCTCTATGGCTACACCTTC
CASSQDQDVPVLYGYTF
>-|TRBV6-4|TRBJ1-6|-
TGTGCCAGCAGAGGAACCTGGGGGGATCGGGATTCACCCCTCCACTTT
CASRGTWGDRDSPLHF
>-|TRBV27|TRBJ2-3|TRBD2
TGTGCCAGCAGTTTATCGATGCTAGCGGGGGGGCGAGATACGCAGTATTTT
CASSLSMLAGGRDTQYF